This T cell receptor beta chain was sequenced during a study of T cell responses to AZD1222 COVID-19 vaccine. Study background: It was second doses at about 4 or about 12 weeks that were pooled.

Measured with immunoSEQ multiplex PCR; TCRdb has only the in-frame clones, and not every one. The repertoire holds more than 90,000 clones, with about 90% as singletons. Germline loops: CDR1 MNHEY, CDR2 SVGAGI. V lost 7 bases and J lost 1, with 10 bases in between. This CDR3 has 14 residues. Whole-study findings and limits: Across spike, vaccine-associated CD4 TCRs were found, dominant at 160-218 and 743-854. There were repertoire samples only from the period after the peak T cell response. Donors were chiefly white British, with a greater number of females, and clonal diversity was perhaps underestimated.

Remarks on this clone: The antigen is undetermined.

The specimen was peripheral blood, collected on day 0 of AZD1222 vaccination. The clonotype originates from an adult in good health. This chain joins TRBV6-5 and TRBJ2-2; D not resolved. The CDR3 DNA follows: TGTGCCAGCACCCCTCAGGTGAACACCGGGGAGCTGTTTTTT. This encodes CASTPQVNTGELFF.